Presented here are 26 T cell receptor beta chains from one specimen sequenced in a study of cytomegalovirus exposure and HLA in healthy donors. Method: immunoSEQ multiplex PCR; TCRdb's copy keeps in-frame clones and lacks some. The sample shows hundreds of thousands of clones, approximately 82% of them seen only once. Sequences were obtained from PBMCs. These receptors were obtained from a woman aged 18 to 35 in good health and CMV-seronegative.

The chain links TRBV5-1 to TRBJ1-1; 10 nucleotides line up with TRBD1. The CDR3 has 14 residues. Germline CDR1 reads SGHRS; CDR2 reads YFSETQ. Trimming at V came to 4 bases and at J to 5 bases, leaving 5 bases not matched to a gene. CDR3 nucleotides: TGCGCCAGCAGCCGACAGGGGGCGCGAACTGAAGCTTTCTTT. Its protein product is CASSRQGARTEAFF.

In DNA form, the CDR3 reads TGTGCCAGCAGCTTAAATGGGGGCTATGGCTACACCTTC. Translation gives CASSLNGGYGYTF. The V call is TRBV7-3, the J call TRBJ1-2; D possibly corresponds to TRBD1 (5 bases). The CDR3 spans 13 residues. Germline assignment: CDR1 SGHTA and CDR2 FQGTGA. Trimming removed 1 base from V and 4 bases from J, with 7 bases in between. The entire variable domain, with the rest obtained from reference TRBV7-3 and TRBJ1-2, is as follows: GAGVSQTPSNKVTEKGKYVELRCDPISGHTALYWYRQSLGQGPEFLIYFQGTGAADDSGLPNDRFFAVRPEGSVSTLKIQRTERGDSAVYLCASSLNGGYGYTFGSGTRLTVV.

The chain employs TRBV18 and TRBJ1-1, with 7 positions matching TRBD1. Trimming took 8 bases from V and 4 from J; bases not matched to a gene: 16. The CDR3 consists of 16 residues. CDR1 is KGHSH and CDR2 is LQKENI in the germline V gene. CDR3 DNA: TGTGCCAGCACAATGGGCTACAGGGGTGGCGGCACTGAAGCTTTCTTT. Translated: CASTMGYRGGGTEAFF.

This rearrangement joins TRBV6-6 to TRBJ2-7; TRBD1 aligns across 9 bases. This CDR3 comprises 15 residues. V lost 6 bases and J lost 4; bases outside the gene matches: 10. Germline CDR1 MNHNY, CDR2 SVGAGI (reference sequence). The CDR3 DNA sequence: TGTGCCAGCAGACCTAACAGGGGGCGTCGGTACGAGCAGTACTTC. It translates to CASRPNRGRRYEQYF.

This clone has just one count. The CDR3 coding sequence is TGCGCCAGCAGTGATCCCCGGGACGGCCAAGAGACCCAGTACTTC. It encodes CASSDPRDGQETQYF. The chain couples TRBV10-1 to TRBJ2-5; D may correspond to TRBD1 or TRBD2 (5 bases each). Looked up from germline, CDR1 is WNHNN and CDR2 is SYGVQD (reference sequence). With 3 bases removed from V and 1 base from J, the gap between germline ends came to 12 bases. The CDR3 sequence is 15 residues long.

V gene TRBV6-5 combines with J gene TRBJ1-2; tentative D call: TRBD1 (5 bases). There are 14 residues in the CDR3. Looked up from germline, CDR1 is MNHEY and CDR2 is SVGAGI. The ends were cut back, 5 bases at V and 8 bases at J, with 18 bases in the middle. CDR3 DNA sequence: TGTGCCAGCAGTCACCAAGGCGGGGGGGACGGCTACACCTTC. Its protein is CASSHQGGGDGYTF.

This clone was observed once. The V gene is TRBV20-1, the J gene TRBJ1-2, with no clear D. The CDR3 sequence is 9 residues long. Germline V gene lookup returns CDR1 DFQATT and CDR2 SNEGSKA (reference sequence). Trimming shortened V by 3 bases and J by 9 bases, and 5 bases separated the two germline ends. Written as DNA, the CDR3 is TGCAGTGCTAGGGGCAGCTACACCTTC. Amino acids: CSARGSYTF.

The chain combines TRBV9 with TRBJ1-5; tentative D call: TRBD1 (6 bases). CDR1 is SGDLS, CDR2 YYNGEE, per germline. This CDR3 comprises 14 residues. V was trimmed by 0 bases and J by 6 bases, leaving 10 bases between them. The DNA of the CDR3 is TGTGCCAGCAGCGTAGGAGGGGGGGTTCAGCCCCAGCATTTT. This translates into CASSVGGGVQPQHF.

The chain couples TRBV25-1 to TRBJ1-2, with D tentatively TRBD1 (5 bases). V was trimmed by 1 base and J by 4 bases, leaving 16 bases between them. CDR1 is MGHDK and CDR2 is SYGVNS in the germline V gene. The CDR3 is made up of 16 amino acids. The CDR3 DNA sequence: TGTGCCAGCAGTGAATCCCATGAGCTGGGGGGCTATGGCTACACCTTC. It is translated as CASSESHELGGYGYTF.

The V and J genes are TRBV18 and TRBJ1-1, with 8 bases lining up with TRBD1. V was pared by 5 bases and J by 4 bases, with 3 bases of the junction left unmatched. Germline assignment: CDR1 KGHSH and CDR2 LQKENI. The CDR3 length is 13 residues. The CDR3 DNA sequence: TGTGCCAGCTCATCAGGGGGCAGCACTGAAGCTTTCTTT. Amino acids: CASSSGGSTEAFF.

Comment on this clone: A read error may explain this, as a much larger clone is one base away. The CDR3 DNA is TGTGCCAGCAGCTTGCAAGAGACCCAGTACTTC. Its translation: CASSLQETQYF. The chain recombines TRBV5-4 with TRBJ2-5; D gene ambiguous. CDR1 SGHNT and CDR2 YYREEE come from the germline V gene (reference sequence). V lost 1 base and J 2 bases, leaving 0 bases between the germline ends. The CDR3 totals 11 residues. Looking up the rest from reference TRBV5-4 and TRBJ2-5 gives the full variable domain: ETGVTQSPTHLIKTRGQQVTLRCSSQSGHNTVSWYQQALGQGPQFIFQYYREEENGRGNFPPRFSGLQFPNYSSELNVNALELDDSALYLCASSLQETQYFGPGTRLLVL.

This clone has just one count. The V gene is TRBV6-1, the J gene TRBJ1-2; D perhaps matches TRBD1 (5 bases). From germline, CDR1 is MNHNS and CDR2 SASEGT. CDR3 size: 16 residues. V shed 4 bases and J shed 4 bases, with 19 bases lying between them. The DNA for the CDR3 is TGTGCCAGCAGTGCCGGTCGGCCCAGGCAGGGCTATGGCTACACCTTC. Translated: CASSAGRPRQGYGYTF.

The chain joins TRBV2 to TRBJ2-7; 9 bases are a match to TRBD2. The length of the CDR3 is 14 residues. J lost 5 bases, V lost 4 bases, and 6 bases had no gene match. Germline-derived CDR1 and CDR2 are SNHLY and FYNNEI. In nucleotides, the CDR3 is TGTGCCAGCAGTGTTCCTAGCGGGATGAACGAGCAGTACTTC. It encodes CASSVPSGMNEQYF.

The CDR3 protein is CASSIRDSGSQHF. In DNA, the CDR3 is TGTGCCAGTAGTATCCGGGACAGTGGGTCCCAGCATTTT. The rearrangement joins TRBV19 to TRBJ1-5; 7 nucleotides align to TRBD1. Germline V gene data show CDR1 as LNHDA and CDR2 as SQIVND (reference sequence). The CDR3 extends over 13 amino acids. Unmatched junction bases numbered 7, after V lost 3 bases and J lost 11 bases.

The chain recombines TRBV29-1 with TRBJ2-1; 8 nucleotides align to TRBD1. This CDR3 is built from 11 residues. Germline V gene sequence: CDR1 SQVTM, CDR2 ANQGSEA. V gave up 6 bases and J gave up 8 bases; unmatched junction bases: 3. The CDR3 DNA follows: TGCAGCGTGGACAGGGTGGATGAGCAGTTCTTC. Protein product: CSVDRVDEQFF.

The rearrangement uses TRBV28 and TRBJ2-5, with TRBD2 matching over 11 bases. Looked up from germline, CDR1 is MDHEN and CDR2 is SYDVKM. The CDR3 loop spans 17 amino acids. J gave up 4 bases and V 3 bases, and 10 bases lay outside the gene matches. The CDR3 DNA follows: TGTGCCAGCAGTTTCGGACTAGCGGGCCTCGGGGGAGAGACCCAGTACTTC. This sequence encodes CASSFGLAGLGGETQYF.

CDR3: CASSALRDRGNEQFF. DNA for the CDR3: TGTGCCAGCAGTGCCCTTCGGGACAGGGGCAATGAGCAGTTCTTC. The chain couples TRBV2 to TRBJ2-1, with TRBD1 matching over 10 bases. J lost 6 bases, V lost 4 bases, and 6 bases had no gene match. The CDR3 sequence is 15 residues long. Germline V gene data show CDR1 as SNHLY and CDR2 as FYNNEI.

The rearrangement links TRBV9 to TRBJ2-1; 9 bases map to TRBD2. CDR3 length equals 14 residues. CDR1 is SGDLS, CDR2 YYNGEE, per germline. V lost 3 bases, J lost 3 bases, and 1 base stayed unmatched. CDR3 DNA: TGTGCCAGCAGCGGCGGGGGGGTCTACAATGAGCAGTTCTTC. Protein sequence: CASSGGGVYNEQFF.

The chain is built from TRBV7-3 and TRBJ2-1, with 7 bases matching TRBD2. The V segment lost 5 bases and the J segment 12 bases; nucleotides outside the gene matches: 16. CDR3 length equals 15 residues. Germline CDR1 and CDR2: SGHTA and FQGTGA. The CDR3 DNA is TGTGCCAGCAGCCCCTCGGTCACTAGCGACAGTCGGCAGTTCTTC. Translation: CASSPSVTSDSRQFF.

The chain carries TRBV11-2 and TRBJ1-2; D is uncertain. Germline V gene lookup returns CDR1 SGHAT and CDR2 FQNNGV. This CDR3 has 13 amino acids. V lost 1 base and J 0 bases, leaving 3 bases between the germline ends. The CDR3 DNA reads TGTGCCAGCAGCTTAGTATCTAACTATGGCTACACCTTC. Its translation is CASSLVSNYGYTF.

This chain connects TRBV28 to TRBJ2-7; no reliable D call. This CDR3 spans 13 amino acids. V lost 7 bases and J 3 bases, leaving 13 bases between the germline ends. In germline, CDR1 is MDHEN, CDR2 SYDVKM. The CDR3 bases are TGTGCCAGCAATCCTCCCGTCGTCTACGAGCAGTACTTC. Its protein product is CASNPPVVYEQYF.

About this clone itself: The sample has other DNA sequences that encode this CDR3 too. The chain links TRBV4-1 to TRBJ1-2; perhaps TRBD1 as D (5 bases). The germline V gene encodes CDR1 MGHRA and CDR2 YSYEKL. Trimming left V 3 bases short and J 3 bases short, with 11 bases between. The CDR3 sequence is 14 residues long. The CDR3 here is CASSQPGGDYGYTF. The CDR3 nucleotides are TGCGCCAGCAGCCAGCCGGGGGGGGACTATGGCTACACCTTC.

This clone was detected a few times. The chain employs TRBV2 and TRBJ1-6, with 10 bases identical to TRBD1. CDR3 size: 13 residues. Per the germline V gene, CDR1 is SNHLY and CDR2 is FYNNEI. Trimming cost V 6 bases and J 7 bases; bases outside gene matches: 0. The CDR3 DNA reads as TGTGCCAGCAGGGGACAGGGGAATTCACCCCTCCACTTT. Its protein product is CASRGQGNSPLHF.

This chain connects TRBV5-1 to TRBJ1-6; 7 nucleotides match TRBD1. Germline-derived CDR1 and CDR2 are SGHRS and YFSETQ. The V segment lost 0 bases and the J segment 9 bases; nucleotides outside the gene matches: 6. This CDR3 region has 15 residues. The CDR3 loop reads CASSLEDRVSSPLHF. Written as DNA, the CDR3 is TGCGCCAGCAGCTTGGAAGACAGGGTGAGTTCACCCCTCCACTTT.

This sequence joins TRBV7-8 and TRBJ2-7; D not certain. Germline V gene sequence: CDR1 SGHVS, CDR2 FQNEAQ. The V end lost 1 base, the J end lost 7 bases, and 5 bases lay between the germline ends. The CDR3 contains 11 residues. The DNA of the CDR3 is TGTGCCAGCAGCTTAGAATGGGAGCAGTACTTC. Its protein product is CASSLEWEQYF.

This sequence joins TRBV2 and TRBJ1-5, with 7 bases aligning to TRBD1. With V trimmed by 1 base and J by 9 bases, 6 bases remained unmatched. Germline CDR1 SNHLY, CDR2 FYNNEI. CDR3 length: 14 amino acids. The CDR3 sequence is CASSEGTGVSPQHF. CDR3 DNA: TGTGCCAGCAGTGAAGGGACAGGTGTTTCGCCCCAGCATTTT.